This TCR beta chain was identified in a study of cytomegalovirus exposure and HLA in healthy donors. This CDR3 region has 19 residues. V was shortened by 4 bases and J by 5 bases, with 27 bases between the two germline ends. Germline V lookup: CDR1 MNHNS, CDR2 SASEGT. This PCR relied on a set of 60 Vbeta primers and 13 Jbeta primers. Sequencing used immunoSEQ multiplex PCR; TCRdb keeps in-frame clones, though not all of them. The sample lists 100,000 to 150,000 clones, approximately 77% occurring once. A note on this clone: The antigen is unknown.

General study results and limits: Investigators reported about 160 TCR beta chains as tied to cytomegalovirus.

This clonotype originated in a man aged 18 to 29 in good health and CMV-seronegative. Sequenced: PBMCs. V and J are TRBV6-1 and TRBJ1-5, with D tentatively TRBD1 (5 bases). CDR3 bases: TGTGCCAGCAGTGGACCCTCCAAGAGGACAACAGTCCTACATCAGCCCCAGCATTTT. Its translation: CASSGPSKRTTVLHQPQHF.